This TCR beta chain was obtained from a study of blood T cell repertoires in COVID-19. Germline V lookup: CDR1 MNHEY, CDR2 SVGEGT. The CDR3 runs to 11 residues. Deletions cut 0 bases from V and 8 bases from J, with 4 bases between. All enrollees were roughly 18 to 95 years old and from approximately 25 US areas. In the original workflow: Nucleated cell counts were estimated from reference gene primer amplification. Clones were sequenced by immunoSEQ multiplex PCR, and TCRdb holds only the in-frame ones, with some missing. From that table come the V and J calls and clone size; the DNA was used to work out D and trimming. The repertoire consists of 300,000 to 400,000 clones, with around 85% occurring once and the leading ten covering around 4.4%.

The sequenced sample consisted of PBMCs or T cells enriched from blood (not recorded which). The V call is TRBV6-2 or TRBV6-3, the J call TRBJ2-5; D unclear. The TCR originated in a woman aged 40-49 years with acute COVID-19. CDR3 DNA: TGTGCCAGCAGTTACTCTACTACCCAGTACTTC. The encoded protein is CASSYSTTQYF.